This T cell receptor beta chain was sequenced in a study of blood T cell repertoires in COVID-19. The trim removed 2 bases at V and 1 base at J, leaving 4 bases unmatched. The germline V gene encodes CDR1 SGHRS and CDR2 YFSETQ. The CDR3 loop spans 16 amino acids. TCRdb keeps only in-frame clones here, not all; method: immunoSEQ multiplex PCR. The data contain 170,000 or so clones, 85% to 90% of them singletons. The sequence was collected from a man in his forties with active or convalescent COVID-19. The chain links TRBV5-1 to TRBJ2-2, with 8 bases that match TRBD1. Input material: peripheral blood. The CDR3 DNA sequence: TGCGCCAGCAGCTTCCGGACAGGGCAGAACACCGGGGAGCTGTTTTTT. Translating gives CASSFRTGQNTGELFF. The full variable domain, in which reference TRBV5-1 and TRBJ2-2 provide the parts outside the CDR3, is KAGVTQTPRYLIKTRGQQVTLSCSPISGHRSVSWYQQTPGQGLQFLFEYFSETQRNKGNFPGRFSGRQFSNSRSEMNVSTLELGDSALYLCASSFRTGQNTGELFFGEGSRLTVL.